This T cell receptor (beta chain) was captured in a study of regulatory T cells in long-lasting Graves disease. The sample's time point: persistent/refractory GD, antithyroid drugs over 5 years with positive TRAb. From RNA extracted from PBMCs, the TCR library was made. This clonotype was picked up a small number of times. An end of the junction differs from the germline gene, which may be a read error. In building TCR beta libraries, iRepertoire HTBI primers were used together with Arm-PCR of CDR3 regions. TCRdb re-analysed the multiplex PCR reads in MiXCR, keeping a single row per CDR3 protein. Seen here are about 660,000 distinct CDR3 sequences, approximately 29% observed once, and the top ten hold about 40%. This CDR3 comprises 14 residues. Per germline, CDR1 DFQATT and CDR2 SNEGSKA (reference sequence).

The input for sequencing was peripheral blood mononuclear cells (PBMCs), taken when the disease was refractory, from a patient treated with antithyroid drugs. The chain links TRBV20-1 to TRBJ1-2, with 7 bases matching TRBD1. This clonotype was sampled from a female donor with Graves disease. DNA for the CDR3: TGCAGTGATAGAACCACCAGGGGGAGAGTCGGCTACACCTTC. Encoded protein: CSDRTTRGRVGYTF.